Included here is one T cell receptor beta chain sequence, with context. Sequencing used immunoSEQ multiplex PCR; TCRdb keeps in-frame clones, though not all of them. Among around 19,000 clones listed, roughly 80% were seen once. This sample is drawn from a study of T cells in narcolepsy. This CDR3 spans 13 amino acids. V was cut by 0 bases and J by 1 base, with 4 bases left in between. The germline gives CDR1 SGHKS, CDR2 YYEKEE (reference sequence). The V call is TRBV5-5, the J call TRBJ1-1; D call uncertain. This receptor was taken from a human donor in good health. Sequencing input: memory (CD45RA-) CD4+ T cells from blood. The CDR3 DNA reads TGTGCCAGCAGCTTGGGTAGGAACACTGAAGCTTTCTTT. Encoded protein: CASSLGRNTEAFF.